A single count supports the clone carrying this TCR beta chain. Clones were read by immunoSEQ multiplex PCR, and TCRdb kept only the in-frame ones, dropping some. The sample consists of some 10,000 clones, about 82% of them appearing once. The data were obtained in a study of OX40 agonist ivuxolimab in advanced cancers. Study overall: Three patients showed partial responses: one hepatocellular carcinoma and two cutaneous melanoma cases.

The CDR3 has 15 residues. Germline lookup yields CDR1 MNHNY and CDR2 SVGAGI (reference sequence). V was pared by 6 bases and J by 4 bases, with 16 bases between. The TCR was taken from an adult with an advanced solid tumor such as melanoma, head and neck, liver or kidney cancer. The chain carries TRBV6-6 and TRBJ1-3; D unclear. The sample was CD4+ or CD8+ T cells sorted from blood, taken in a trial of the OX40 agonist ivuxolimab. The CDR3 DNA is TGTGCCAGCAGCCCAGTCACTCCTTCAGGAAACACCATATATTTT. Its translation is CASSPVTPSGNTIYF.